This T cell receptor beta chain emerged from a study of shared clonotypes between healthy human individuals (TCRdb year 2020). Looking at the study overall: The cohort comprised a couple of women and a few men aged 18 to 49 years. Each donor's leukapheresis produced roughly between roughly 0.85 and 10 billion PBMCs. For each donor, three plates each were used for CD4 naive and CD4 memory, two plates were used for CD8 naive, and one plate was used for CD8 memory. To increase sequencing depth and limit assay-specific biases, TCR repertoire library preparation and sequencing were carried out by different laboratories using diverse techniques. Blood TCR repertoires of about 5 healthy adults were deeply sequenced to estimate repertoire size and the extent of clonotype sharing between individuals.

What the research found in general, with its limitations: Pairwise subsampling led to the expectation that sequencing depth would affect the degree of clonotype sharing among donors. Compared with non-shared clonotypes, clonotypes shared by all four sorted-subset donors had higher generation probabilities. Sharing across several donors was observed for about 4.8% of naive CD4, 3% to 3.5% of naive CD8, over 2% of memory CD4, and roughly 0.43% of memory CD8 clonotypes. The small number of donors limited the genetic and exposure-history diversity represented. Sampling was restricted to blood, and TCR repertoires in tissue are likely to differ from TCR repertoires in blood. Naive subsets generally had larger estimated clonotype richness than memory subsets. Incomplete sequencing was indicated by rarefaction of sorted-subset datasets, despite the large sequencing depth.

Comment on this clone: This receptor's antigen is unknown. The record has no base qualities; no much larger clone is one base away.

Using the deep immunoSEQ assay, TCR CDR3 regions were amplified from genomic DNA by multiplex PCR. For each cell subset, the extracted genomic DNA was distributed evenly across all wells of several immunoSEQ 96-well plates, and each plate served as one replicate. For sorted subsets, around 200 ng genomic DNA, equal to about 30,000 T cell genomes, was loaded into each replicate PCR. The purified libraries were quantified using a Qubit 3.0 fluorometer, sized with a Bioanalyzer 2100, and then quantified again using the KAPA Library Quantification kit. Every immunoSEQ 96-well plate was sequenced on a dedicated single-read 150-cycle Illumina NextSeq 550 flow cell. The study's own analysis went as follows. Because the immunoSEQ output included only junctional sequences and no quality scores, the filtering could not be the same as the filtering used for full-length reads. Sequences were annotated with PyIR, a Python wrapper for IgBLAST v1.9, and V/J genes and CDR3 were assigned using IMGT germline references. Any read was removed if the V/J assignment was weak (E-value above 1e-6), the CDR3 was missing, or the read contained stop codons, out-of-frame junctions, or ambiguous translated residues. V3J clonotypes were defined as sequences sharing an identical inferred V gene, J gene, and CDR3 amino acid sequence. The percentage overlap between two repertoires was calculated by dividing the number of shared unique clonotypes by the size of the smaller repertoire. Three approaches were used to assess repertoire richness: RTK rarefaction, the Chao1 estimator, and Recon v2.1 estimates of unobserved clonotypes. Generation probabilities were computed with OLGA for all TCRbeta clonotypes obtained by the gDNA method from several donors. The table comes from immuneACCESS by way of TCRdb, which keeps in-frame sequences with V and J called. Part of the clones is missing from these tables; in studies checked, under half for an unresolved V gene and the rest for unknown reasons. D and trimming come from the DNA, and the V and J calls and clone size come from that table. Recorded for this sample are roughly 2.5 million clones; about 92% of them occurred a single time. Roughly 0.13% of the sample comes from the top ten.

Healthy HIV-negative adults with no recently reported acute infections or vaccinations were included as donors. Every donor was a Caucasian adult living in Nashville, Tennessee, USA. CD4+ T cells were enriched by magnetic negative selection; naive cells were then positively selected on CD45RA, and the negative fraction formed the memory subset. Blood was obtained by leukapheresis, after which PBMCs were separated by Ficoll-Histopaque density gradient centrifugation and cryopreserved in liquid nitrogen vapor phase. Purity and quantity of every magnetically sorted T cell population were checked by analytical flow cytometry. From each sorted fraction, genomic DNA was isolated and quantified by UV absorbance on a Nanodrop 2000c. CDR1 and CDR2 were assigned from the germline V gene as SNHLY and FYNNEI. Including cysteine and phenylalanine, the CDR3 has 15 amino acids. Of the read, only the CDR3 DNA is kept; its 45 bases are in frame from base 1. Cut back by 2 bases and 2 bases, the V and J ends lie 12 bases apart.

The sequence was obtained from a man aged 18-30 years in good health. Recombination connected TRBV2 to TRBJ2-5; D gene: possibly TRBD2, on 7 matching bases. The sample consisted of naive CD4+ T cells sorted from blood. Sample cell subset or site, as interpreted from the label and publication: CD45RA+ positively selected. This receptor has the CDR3 CASSETGGQQETQYF. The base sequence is TGTGCCAGCAGTGAAACGGGGGGCCAGCAAGAGACCCAGTACTTC.